These T cell receptor beta chains were read from a single sample in a study of control samples from healthy donors and cancer patients. Sequencing used immunoSEQ multiplex PCR; TCRdb keeps in-frame clones, though not all of them. The data hold roughly 170,000 clones, with 80% to 95% observed a single time. Sequencing was carried out using blood. All receptors derive from a man between 18 and 35 years old in good health. Both conserved end residues are part of each CDR3. The order of the fields is V gene, clone size, J gene, D gene, CDR3 protein, CDR3 DNA. A D gene is named only where the DNA matches it firmly. Rows may omit the clone size; those that give it use once, few, many or a size class.

v_call: TRBV11-3
clone_size: -
j_call: TRBJ2-1
d_call: TRBD2
cdr3_aa: CASSAGGGEQFF
cdr3_nt: TGTGCCAGCAGCGCGGGGGGCGGTGAGCAGTTCTTC

v_call: TRBV3-1/TRBV3-2
clone_size: -
j_call: TRBJ2-7
d_call: -
cdr3_aa: CASTPGGGYEQYF
cdr3_nt: TGTGCCAGCACCCCAGGGGGGGGCTACGAGCAGTACTTC

v_call: TRBV6-1
clone_size: -
j_call: TRBJ1-6
d_call: -
cdr3_aa: CASSAWPSLSSYNSPLHF
cdr3_nt: TGTGCCAGCAGTGCCTGGCCCTCCTTGAGCTCCTATAATTCACCCCTCCACTTT

v_call: TRBV30
clone_size: once
j_call: TRBJ1-2
d_call: -
cdr3_aa: CAWSNTGDYGYTF
cdr3_nt: TGTGCCTGGAGTAATACAGGAGACTATGGCTACACCTTC

v_call: TRBV6-6
clone_size: -
j_call: TRBJ1-1
d_call: -
cdr3_aa: CASSYSTLVTGYEAFF
cdr3_nt: TGTGCCAGCAGTTACTCGACCTTGGTGACAGGCTATGAAGCTTTCTTT

v_call: TRBV6-1
clone_size: -
j_call: TRBJ2-7
d_call: TRBD2
cdr3_aa: CASSEGVAGGPAYEQYF
cdr3_nt: TGTGCCAGCAGTGAAGGGGTAGCGGGGGGGCCCGCCTACGAGCAGTACTTC

v_call: TRBV3-1/TRBV3-2
clone_size: -
j_call: TRBJ1-6
d_call: -
cdr3_aa: CASSQDGAGAPLHF
cdr3_nt: TGTGCCAGCAGCCAAGACGGGGCCGGGGCACCCCTCCACTTT

v_call: TRBV19
clone_size: -
j_call: TRBJ2-1
d_call: TRBD1
cdr3_aa: CASSPTGGWNEQFF
cdr3_nt: TGTGCCAGTAGCCCGACAGGGGGCTGGAATGAGCAGTTCTTC

v_call: TRBV2
clone_size: -
j_call: TRBJ2-5
d_call: TRBD2
cdr3_aa: CASSDLAGGLGQETQYF
cdr3_nt: TGTGCCAGCAGTGACTTAGCGGGGGGGCTTGGGCAAGAGACCCAGTACTTC

v_call: TRBV30
clone_size: -
j_call: TRBJ1-1
d_call: -
cdr3_aa: CAWSSPGQTRFHTEAFF
cdr3_nt: TGTGCCTGGAGTTCCCCCGGACAGACTCGGTTTCACACTGAAGCTTTCTTT

v_call: TRBV27
clone_size: -
j_call: TRBJ2-2
d_call: TRBD1
cdr3_aa: CASSFWDRVKTGELFF
cdr3_nt: TGTGCCAGCAGTTTCTGGGACAGGGTGAAGACCGGGGAGCTGTTTTTT

v_call: TRBV5-1
clone_size: -
j_call: TRBJ2-2
d_call: -
cdr3_aa: CASKELWSTGELFF
cdr3_nt: TGCGCCAGCAAGGAGCTCTGGTCCACCGGGGAGCTGTTTTTT

v_call: TRBV3-1/TRBV3-2
clone_size: -
j_call: TRBJ2-5
d_call: -
cdr3_aa: CASSQNVIGETQYF
cdr3_nt: TGTGCCAGCAGCCAGAACGTAATAGGGGAGACCCAGTACTTC

v_call: TRBV18
clone_size: once
j_call: TRBJ2-7
d_call: -
cdr3_aa: CASSPIGGDGRFEQYF
cdr3_nt: TGTGCCAGCTCACCAATAGGAGGGGACGGCCGCTTTGAGCAGTACTTC

v_call: TRBV12-3/TRBV12-4
clone_size: -
j_call: TRBJ2-2
d_call: -
cdr3_aa: CASRLVAGGELFF
cdr3_nt: TGTGCCAGCAGGTTGGTTGCCGGCGGGGAGCTGTTTTTT

v_call: TRBV28
clone_size: -
j_call: TRBJ1-2
d_call: TRBD1
cdr3_aa: CASSTGGNYGYTF
cdr3_nt: TGTGCCAGCAGCACAGGGGGAAACTATGGCTACACCTTC

v_call: TRBV4-2
clone_size: -
j_call: TRBJ2-1
d_call: TRBD2
cdr3_aa: CASSQEGGSSYNEQFF
cdr3_nt: TGTGCCAGCAGCCAAGAGGGGGGGAGCTCCTACAATGAGCAGTTCTTC

v_call: TRBV3-1/TRBV3-2
clone_size: -
j_call: TRBJ1-1
d_call: -
cdr3_aa: CASSPTGQQVAFF
cdr3_nt: TGTGCCAGCAGCCCCACAGGGCAACAGGTAGCTTTCTTT

v_call: TRBV27
clone_size: -
j_call: TRBJ2-4
d_call: -
cdr3_aa: CASSSYQGSKNIQYF
cdr3_nt: TGTGCCAGCAGTTCTTACCAGGGTTCCAAAAACATTCAGTACTTC

v_call: TRBV2
clone_size: -
j_call: TRBJ1-2
d_call: TRBD1
cdr3_aa: CASSTERQGEGGYTF
cdr3_nt: TGTGCCAGCAGTACTGAACGACAGGGAGAGGGAGGCTACACCTTC

v_call: TRBV11-2
clone_size: -
j_call: TRBJ2-1
d_call: -
cdr3_aa: CASSLGSIYNEQFF
cdr3_nt: TGTGCCAGCAGCTTAGGATCGATCTACAATGAGCAGTTCTTC

v_call: TRBV3-1/TRBV3-2
clone_size: -
j_call: TRBJ2-3
d_call: -
cdr3_aa: CASRKQGIGTDTQYF
cdr3_nt: TGTGCCAGCAGAAAACAGGGAATCGGCACAGATACGCAGTATTTT

v_call: TRBV5-1
clone_size: once
j_call: TRBJ2-3
d_call: -
cdr3_aa: CASSFDTDTQYF
cdr3_nt: TGCGCCAGCAGCTTCGACACAGATACGCAGTATTTT

v_call: TRBV15
clone_size: once
j_call: TRBJ2-7
d_call: -
cdr3_aa: CATSPESSYEQYF
cdr3_nt: TGTGCCACCAGCCCAGAGAGCTCCTACGAGCAGTACTTC

v_call: TRBV24-1
clone_size: -
j_call: TRBJ2-1
d_call: -
cdr3_aa: CATSDSRTGERQFF
cdr3_nt: TGTGCCACCAGTGACTCAAGGACCGGGGAGAGGCAGTTCTTC

v_call: TRBV5-5
clone_size: -
j_call: TRBJ2-7
d_call: -
cdr3_aa: CASSFYEQYF
cdr3_nt: TGTGCCAGCAGTTTCTACGAGCAGTACTTC

v_call: TRBV30
clone_size: few
j_call: TRBJ2-3
d_call: -
cdr3_aa: CAWTEPSSDTQYF
cdr3_nt: TGTGCCTGGACAGAGCCCTCATCAGATACGCAGTATTTT

v_call: TRBV4-1
clone_size: -
j_call: TRBJ2-1
d_call: -
cdr3_aa: CASSQQGGGTIEQFF
cdr3_nt: TGCGCCAGCAGCCAACAGGGGGGGGGCACTATTGAGCAGTTCTTC

v_call: TRBV15
clone_size: -
j_call: TRBJ2-3
d_call: -
cdr3_aa: CATGAGHQTDTQYF
cdr3_nt: TGTGCCACTGGTGCAGGACACCAGACAGATACGCAGTATTTT

v_call: TRBV10-3
clone_size: once
j_call: TRBJ1-3
d_call: TRBD1
cdr3_aa: CAISTGTGSWGSGNTIYF
cdr3_nt: TGTGCCATCAGTACCGGGACAGGATCCTGGGGCTCTGGAAACACCATATATTTT

v_call: TRBV18
clone_size: -
j_call: TRBJ1-1
d_call: -
cdr3_aa: CASSEGENTEAFF
cdr3_nt: TGTGCCAGCTCAGAAGGGGAGAACACTGAAGCTTTCTTT

v_call: TRBV4-1
clone_size: -
j_call: TRBJ1-5
d_call: TRBD1
cdr3_aa: CASSQGFDRARNQPQHF
cdr3_nt: TGCGCCAGCAGCCAGGGTTTCGACAGGGCCCGCAATCAGCCCCAGCATTTT

v_call: TRBV20-1
clone_size: once
j_call: TRBJ2-5
d_call: TRBD2
cdr3_aa: CSASSGGAGETQYF
cdr3_nt: TGCAGTGCTAGTAGCGGGGGGGCTGGAGAGACCCAGTACTTC

v_call: TRBV3-1/TRBV3-2
clone_size: -
j_call: TRBJ1-1
d_call: -
cdr3_aa: CASSQGTPGYTEAFF
cdr3_nt: TGTGCCAGCAGCCAGGGCACCCCCGGGTACACTGAAGCTTTCTTT

v_call: TRBV7-2
clone_size: few
j_call: TRBJ1-5
d_call: -
cdr3_aa: CASSLEVTAYQPQHF
cdr3_nt: TGTGCCAGCAGCTTAGAAGTCACAGCCTATCAGCCCCAGCATTTT

v_call: TRBV7-9
clone_size: -
j_call: TRBJ1-6
d_call: -
cdr3_aa: CASSLELGSPLHF
cdr3_nt: TGTGCCAGCAGCTTAGAATTGGGGTCACCCCTCCACTTT

v_call: TRBV18
clone_size: -
j_call: TRBJ1-5
d_call: -
cdr3_aa: CASSSWAVGAAQPQHF
cdr3_nt: TGTGCCAGCTCATCATGGGCCGTGGGGGCGGCTCAGCCCCAGCATTTT

v_call: TRBV9
clone_size: -
j_call: TRBJ2-3
d_call: TRBD1
cdr3_aa: CASSVHGQGVDTQYF
cdr3_nt: TGTGCCAGCAGCGTTCATGGACAGGGGGTAGATACGCAGTATTTT

v_call: TRBV6-1
clone_size: -
j_call: TRBJ1-2
d_call: TRBD1
cdr3_aa: CASSEYQGATNYGYTF
cdr3_nt: TGTGCCAGCAGTGAATATCAGGGGGCGACGAACTATGGCTACACCTTC